This T cell receptor beta chain was found in a study of cytomegalovirus exposure and HLA in healthy donors. Study outcomes and limitations: The classifier reportedly diagnosed cytomegalovirus status with high sensitivity and specificity. Immune exposure information comprised only CMV serostatus. The analysis excluded some indistinguishable V segments, including TRBV6-2 and TRBV6-3. Versus the roughly 640-donor mean, an Asian-associated ancestry cluster reportedly showed fewer N-insertions in a later analysis.

On this clone: Its specificity is unknown.

The CDR3 length is 17 residues. V lost 3 bases and J lost 3; bases outside the gene matches: 6. CDR1 is KGHSH and CDR2 is LQKENI in the germline V gene. Researchers ran the PCR with 60 Vbeta and 13 Jbeta primers. Method: immunoSEQ multiplex PCR; TCRdb's copy keeps in-frame clones and lacks some. The sample includes around 150,000 clones, 75% of them seen just once. Specimen: PBMCs. This TCR was recovered from a man aged 18 to 30 in good health and CMV-seronegative. V is TRBV18 and J is TRBJ2-1; 12 bases are shared with TRBD2. Here the CDR3 DNA reads TGTGCCAGCTCACCTTGGACTAGCGGGGAGGGCTACAATGAGCAGTTCTTC. This sequence encodes CASSPWTSGEGYNEQFF.